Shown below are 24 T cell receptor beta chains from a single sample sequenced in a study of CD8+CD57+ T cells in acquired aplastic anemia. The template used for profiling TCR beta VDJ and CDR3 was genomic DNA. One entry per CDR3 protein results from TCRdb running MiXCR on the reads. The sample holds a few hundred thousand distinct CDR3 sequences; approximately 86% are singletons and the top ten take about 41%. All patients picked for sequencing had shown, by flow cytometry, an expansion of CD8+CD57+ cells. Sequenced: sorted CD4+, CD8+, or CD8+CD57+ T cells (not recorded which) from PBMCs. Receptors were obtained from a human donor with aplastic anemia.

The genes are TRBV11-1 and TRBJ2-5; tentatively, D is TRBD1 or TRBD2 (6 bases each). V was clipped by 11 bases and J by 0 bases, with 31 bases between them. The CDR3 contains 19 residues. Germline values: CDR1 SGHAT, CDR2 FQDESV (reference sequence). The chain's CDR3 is CARAWGAGLGGRDQETQYF. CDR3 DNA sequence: TGTGCCCGTGCTTGGGGTGCGGGGCTCGGGGGCCGTGACCAAGAGACCCAGTACTTC.

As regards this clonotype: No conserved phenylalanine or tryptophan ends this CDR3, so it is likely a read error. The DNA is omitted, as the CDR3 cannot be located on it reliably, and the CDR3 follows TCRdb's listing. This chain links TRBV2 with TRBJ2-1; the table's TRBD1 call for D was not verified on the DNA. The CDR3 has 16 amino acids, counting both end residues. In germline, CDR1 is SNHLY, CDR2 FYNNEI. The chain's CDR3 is CASSGAGGANTEAFFV.

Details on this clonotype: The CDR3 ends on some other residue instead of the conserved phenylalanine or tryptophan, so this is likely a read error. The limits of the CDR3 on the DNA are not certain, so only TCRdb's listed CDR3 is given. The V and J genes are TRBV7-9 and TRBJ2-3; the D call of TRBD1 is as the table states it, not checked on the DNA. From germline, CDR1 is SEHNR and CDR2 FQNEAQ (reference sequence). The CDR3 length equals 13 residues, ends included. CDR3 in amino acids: CASGNGGTDTQYL.

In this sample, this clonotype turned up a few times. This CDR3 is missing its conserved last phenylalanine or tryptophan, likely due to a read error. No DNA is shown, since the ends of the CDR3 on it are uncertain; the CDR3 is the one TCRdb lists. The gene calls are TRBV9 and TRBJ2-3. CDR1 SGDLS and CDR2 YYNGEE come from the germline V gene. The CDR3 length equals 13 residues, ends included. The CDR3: CASSVVVTSSTSV.

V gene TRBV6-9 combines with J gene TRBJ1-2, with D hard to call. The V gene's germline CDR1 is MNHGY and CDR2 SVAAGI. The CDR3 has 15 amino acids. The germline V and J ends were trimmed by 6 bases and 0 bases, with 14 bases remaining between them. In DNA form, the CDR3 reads TGTGCCAGCAGCTTACAAGGCATGGCTAACTATGGCTACACCTTC. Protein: CASSLQGMANYGYTF.

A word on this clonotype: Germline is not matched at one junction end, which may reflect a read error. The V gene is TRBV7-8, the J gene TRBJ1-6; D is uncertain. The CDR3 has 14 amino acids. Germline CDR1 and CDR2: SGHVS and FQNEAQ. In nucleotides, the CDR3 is TGTGCCAGCAGTGACGGCTCCTATAATACACCCCTCTACTTT. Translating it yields CASSDGSYNTPLYF.

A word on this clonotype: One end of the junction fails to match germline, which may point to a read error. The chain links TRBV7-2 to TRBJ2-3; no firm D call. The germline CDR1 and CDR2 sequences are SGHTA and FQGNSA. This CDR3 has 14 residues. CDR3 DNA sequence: TGTGCCAGCAGCTTTGCTCCAGACGGCACAGCCCAGTCCTTT. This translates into CASSFAPDGTAQSF.

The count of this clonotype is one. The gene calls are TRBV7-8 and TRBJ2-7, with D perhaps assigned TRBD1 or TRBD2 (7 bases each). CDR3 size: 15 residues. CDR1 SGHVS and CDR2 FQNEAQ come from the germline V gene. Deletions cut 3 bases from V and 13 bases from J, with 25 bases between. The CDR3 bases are TGTGCCAGCAGCTTTACTAGCGACGGGACAGCCCTGTCCTACGTC. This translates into CASSFTSDGTALSYV.

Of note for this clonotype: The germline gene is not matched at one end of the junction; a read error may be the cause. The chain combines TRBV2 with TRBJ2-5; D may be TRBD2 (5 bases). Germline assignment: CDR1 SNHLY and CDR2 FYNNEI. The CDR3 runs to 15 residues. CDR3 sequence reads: CASSLARQTKETQYF. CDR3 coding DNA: TGTGCCAGCAGCTTAGCGCGCCAGACAAAGGAGACCCAGTATTTC.

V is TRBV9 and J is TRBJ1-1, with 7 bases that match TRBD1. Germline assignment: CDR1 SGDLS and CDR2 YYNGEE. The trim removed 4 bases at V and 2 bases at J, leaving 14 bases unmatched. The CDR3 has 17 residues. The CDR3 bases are TGTGCCAGCAGCATCGGGGACCGACAGGGAGGAAACACTGAAGCTTTCTTT. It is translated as CASSIGDRQGGNTEAFF.

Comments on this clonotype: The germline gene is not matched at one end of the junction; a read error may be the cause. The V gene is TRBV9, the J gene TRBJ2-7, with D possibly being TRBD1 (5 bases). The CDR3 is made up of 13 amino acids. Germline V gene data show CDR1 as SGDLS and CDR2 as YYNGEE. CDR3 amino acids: CASRVDMNTEAFF. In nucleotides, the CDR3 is TGTGCCAGCAGAGTGGACATGAACACTGAAGCTTTCTTC.

The CDR3 sequence: CATGGASSHQYF. For the CDR3, the DNA is TGTGCCACCGGAGGAGCCTCCAGCCATCAGTACTTC. V is TRBV15 and J is TRBJ2-4; weak D call: TRBD2 (5 bases). The CDR3 spans 12 residues. The V end lost 8 bases, the J end lost 12 bases, and 17 bases lay between the germline ends. Germline CDR1 LNHNV, CDR2 YYDKDF (reference sequence).

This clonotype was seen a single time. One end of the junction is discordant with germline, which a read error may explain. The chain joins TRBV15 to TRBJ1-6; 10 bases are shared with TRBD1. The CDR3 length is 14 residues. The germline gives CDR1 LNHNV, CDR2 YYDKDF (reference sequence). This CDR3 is CATSGGTGDEPHHF. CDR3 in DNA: TGTGCCACCAGCGGAGGGACAGGGGACGAGCCCCACCACTTT.

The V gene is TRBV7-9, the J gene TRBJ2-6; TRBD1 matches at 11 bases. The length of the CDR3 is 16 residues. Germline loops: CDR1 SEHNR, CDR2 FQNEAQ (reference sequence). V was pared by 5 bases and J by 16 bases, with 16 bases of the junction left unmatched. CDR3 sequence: CASSKGQGDRYNELTF. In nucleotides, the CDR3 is TGTGCCAGCAGCAAGGGACAGGGGGACCGATACAATGAGCTGACTTTC.

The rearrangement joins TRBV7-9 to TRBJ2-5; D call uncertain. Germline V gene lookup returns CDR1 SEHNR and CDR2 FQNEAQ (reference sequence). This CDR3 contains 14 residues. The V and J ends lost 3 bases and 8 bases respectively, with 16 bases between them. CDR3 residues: CASSLASSKKTQYF. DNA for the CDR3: TGTGCCAGCAGCTTGGCCTCCAGCAAAAAAACCCAGTACTTC.

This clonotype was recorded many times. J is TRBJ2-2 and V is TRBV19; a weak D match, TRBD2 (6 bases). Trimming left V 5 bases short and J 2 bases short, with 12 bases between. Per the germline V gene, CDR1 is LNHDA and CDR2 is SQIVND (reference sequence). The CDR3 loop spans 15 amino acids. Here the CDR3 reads CASSSREVNTGELFF. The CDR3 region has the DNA TGTGCCAGTAGTTCCAGGGAGGTCAACACCGGGGAGCTGTTTTTT.

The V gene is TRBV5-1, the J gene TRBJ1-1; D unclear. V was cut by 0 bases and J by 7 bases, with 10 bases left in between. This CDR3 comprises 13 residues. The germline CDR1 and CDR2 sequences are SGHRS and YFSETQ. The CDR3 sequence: CASSLAGRSEAFF. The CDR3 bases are TGCGCCAGCAGCTTGGCGGGGAGGAGTGAAGCTTTCTTT.

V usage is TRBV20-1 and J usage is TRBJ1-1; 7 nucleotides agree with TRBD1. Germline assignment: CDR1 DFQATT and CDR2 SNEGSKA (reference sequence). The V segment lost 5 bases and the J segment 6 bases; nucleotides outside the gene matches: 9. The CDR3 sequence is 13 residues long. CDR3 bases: TGCAGTGCTCACAGACAGGGAGCGCCTGAAGCTTTCTTT. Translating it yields CSAHRQGAPEAFF.

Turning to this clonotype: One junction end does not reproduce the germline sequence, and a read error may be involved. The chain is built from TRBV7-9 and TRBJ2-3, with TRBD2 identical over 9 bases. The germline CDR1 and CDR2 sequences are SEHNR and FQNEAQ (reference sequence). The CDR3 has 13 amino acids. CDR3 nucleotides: TGTGCCAGCAGCGTTCAGAGAAGCGGGAGGCACGATTTT. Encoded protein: CASSVQRSGRHDF.

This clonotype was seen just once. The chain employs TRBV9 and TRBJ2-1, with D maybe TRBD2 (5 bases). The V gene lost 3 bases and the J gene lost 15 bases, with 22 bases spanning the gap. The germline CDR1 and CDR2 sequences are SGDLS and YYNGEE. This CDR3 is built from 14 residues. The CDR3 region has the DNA TGTGCCAGCAGCGGAGGGTCAGATACGCAGTATTTGTTCTTC. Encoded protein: CASSGGSDTQYLFF.

CDR3 in amino acids: CASSISGANVLTF. For the CDR3, the DNA is TGTGCCAGTAGTATCTCTGGGGCCAACGTCCTGACTTTC. This chain uses TRBV19 with TRBJ2-6; D not resolved. The V gene lost 3 bases and the J gene lost 0 bases, with 0 bases spanning the gap. CDR1 is LNHDA, CDR2 SQIVND, per germline (reference sequence). This CDR3 contains 13 residues.

CDR3 loop: CASSLDLTGNREAFF. In nucleotides, the CDR3 is TGTGCCAGCAGCTTAGATCTGACAGGAAACCGTGAAGCTTTCTTT. The genes are TRBV11-3 and TRBJ1-1; perhaps TRBD1 as D (6 bases). CDR3 length: 15 amino acids. Germline V gene data show CDR1 as SGHNT and CDR2 as YENEEA. V gave up 0 bases and J gave up 7 bases, with 15 bases separating them.

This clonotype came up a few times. CDR3 sequence reads: CSADDGSSSYNEQFF. CDR3 sequence (DNA): TGCAGTGCTGACGATGGCTCAAGCTCCTACAATGAGCAGTTCTTC. This chain links TRBV20-1 with TRBJ2-1; D is unresolved. The CDR3 runs 15 residues. The germline V gene encodes CDR1 DFQATT and CDR2 SNEGSKA (reference sequence). Trimming removed 5 bases at V and 0 bases at J, with 14 bases between.

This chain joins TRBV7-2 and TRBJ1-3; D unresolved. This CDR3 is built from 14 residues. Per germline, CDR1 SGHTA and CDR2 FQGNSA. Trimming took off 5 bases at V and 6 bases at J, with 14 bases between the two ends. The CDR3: CASSLIPTPNTIYF. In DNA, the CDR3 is TGTGCCAGCAGCCTGATACCGACTCCAAACACCATATATTTT.